These T cell receptor beta chains were read from a single sample in a study of blood T cells in healthy people across ages. TCRdb passed the 5' RACE reads through MiXCR, listing each CDR3 protein once. Of nearly 1 million distinct CDR3 sequences detected, just over 50% appear once; the ten largest clones hold 20% to 25%. The sequenced material came from blood. The receptors come from a woman aged 55-69 years in good health. The conserved cysteine and the conserved F or W are not part of the CDR3 here. Some rows have no size entry. The others give once, few or many, or a class for an expanded clone.

CDR3 length: 14; clone size: NA; V gene: TRBV12-3/TRBV12-4; J gene: TRBJ1-2; CDR3 protein: ASSLSLGSRGYGYT
CDR3 length: 13; clone size: NA; V gene: TRBV20-1; J gene: TRBJ2-4; CDR3 protein: SAQTYRAPTGEQY
CDR3 length: 13; clone size: NA; V gene: TRBV18; J gene: TRBJ1-5; CDR3 protein: ASSLGQHSNQPQH
CDR3 length: 11; clone size: few; V gene: TRBV6-2/TRBV6-3; J gene: TRBJ2-5; CDR3 protein: ASIRTVQETQY
CDR3 length: 12; clone size: once; V gene: TRBV20-1; J gene: TRBJ2-1; CDR3 protein: SYQRGLATQEQF
CDR3 length: 14; clone size: NA; V gene: TRBV3-1; J gene: TRBJ2-7; CDR3 protein: ASSRGLGGNYYEQY
CDR3 length: 9; clone size: NA; V gene: TRBV2; J gene: TRBJ2-1; CDR3 protein: ASLRYNEQF
CDR3 length: 11; clone size: few; V gene: TRBV27; J gene: TRBJ1-2; CDR3 protein: ASSLQPALGYT
CDR3 length: 13; clone size: NA; V gene: TRBV6-2/TRBV6-3; J gene: TRBJ2-1; CDR3 protein: ASSYPRGQGDEQF
CDR3 length: 13; clone size: NA; V gene: TRBV20-1; J gene: NA; CDR3 protein: SARDRRSGLAEQY
CDR3 length: 11; clone size: few; V gene: TRBV6-5; J gene: TRBJ1-5; CDR3 protein: ASSPREGQPQH
CDR3 length: 13; clone size: many; V gene: TRBV28; J gene: TRBJ2-7; CDR3 protein: ASSEEGGTSYEQY
CDR3 length: 13; clone size: few; V gene: TRBV13; J gene: TRBJ2-6; CDR3 protein: ASSLRDSGANVLT
CDR3 length: 14; clone size: few; V gene: TRBV4-2; J gene: TRBJ2-7; CDR3 protein: ASSQIAGESSYEQY
CDR3 length: 12; clone size: few; V gene: TRBV20-1; J gene: TRBJ2-7; CDR3 protein: SARGGPNSYEQY
CDR3 length: 9; clone size: NA; V gene: TRBV4-2; J gene: TRBJ2-7; CDR3 protein: ASSLQHEQY
CDR3 length: 13; clone size: NA; V gene: TRBV12-3/TRBV12-4; J gene: TRBJ2-3; CDR3 protein: ASRTSGRAYDTQY
CDR3 length: 13; clone size: NA; V gene: TRBV7-9; J gene: TRBJ1-1; CDR3 protein: ASSQNTGLNTEAF
CDR3 length: 13; clone size: few; V gene: TRBV28; J gene: TRBJ2-7; CDR3 protein: ASRTRTGGGYEQY
CDR3 length: 17; clone size: NA; V gene: TRBV11-2; J gene: TRBJ2-7; CDR3 protein: ASGLVAAGISANSYEQY
CDR3 length: 10; clone size: NA; V gene: TRBV5-1; J gene: TRBJ2-7; CDR3 protein: ASSLGKYEQY
CDR3 length: 12; clone size: NA; V gene: TRBV5-4; J gene: TRBJ2-7; CDR3 protein: ASSFGLGPDEQY
CDR3 length: 11; clone size: NA; V gene: TRBV20-1; J gene: NA; CDR3 protein: SATGTGLKTQY
CDR3 length: 13; clone size: NA; V gene: TRBV6-5; J gene: NA; CDR3 protein: VSRSSGTGKETQY
CDR3 length: 11; clone size: few; V gene: TRBV20-1; J gene: TRBJ2-7; CDR3 protein: SAREPEIYEQY
CDR3 length: 13; clone size: NA; V gene: TRBV7-9; J gene: TRBJ1-4; CDR3 protein: ASSLGGQADEKLF
CDR3 length: 14; clone size: NA; V gene: TRBV29-1; J gene: TRBJ2-1; CDR3 protein: SVDIAGGSSYNEQF
CDR3 length: 13; clone size: NA; V gene: TRBV24-1; J gene: TRBJ2-3; CDR3 protein: ATRKTFPSTDTQY
CDR3 length: 11; clone size: NA; V gene: TRBV3-1; J gene: TRBJ1-2; CDR3 protein: ASSPGPWDGYT
CDR3 length: 12; clone size: once; V gene: TRBV18; J gene: TRBJ2-3; CDR3 protein: ASSPPERQDTQY
CDR3 length: 12; clone size: NA; V gene: TRBV28; J gene: TRBJ1-5; CDR3 protein: ASSGGLSNQPQH
CDR3 length: 12; clone size: NA; V gene: TRBV12-3/TRBV12-4; J gene: TRBJ1-1; CDR3 protein: ASSLGQPTTEAF
CDR3 length: 11; clone size: NA; V gene: TRBV5-1; J gene: NA; CDR3 protein: ASSLDVYNEQY
CDR3 length: 12; clone size: few; V gene: TRBV15; J gene: TRBJ2-7; CDR3 protein: ATRGRGTNYEQY
CDR3 length: 14; clone size: NA; V gene: TRBV3-1; J gene: TRBJ2-5; CDR3 protein: ASSQLRLAGVGTQY
CDR3 length: 10; clone size: few; V gene: TRBV20-1; J gene: TRBJ2-7; CDR3 protein: SARFQGYEQY
CDR3 length: 16; clone size: NA; V gene: TRBV11-2; J gene: TRBJ2-3; CDR3 protein: ASSFRLAGEGGTDTQY
CDR3 length: 15; clone size: few; V gene: TRBV15; J gene: TRBJ2-7; CDR3 protein: ATSPRRLREHSYEQY
CDR3 length: 10; clone size: NA; V gene: TRBV5-1; J gene: TRBJ2-3; CDR3 protein: ASSLAGHTQY
CDR3 length: 10; clone size: NA; V gene: TRBV28; J gene: TRBJ2-7; CDR3 protein: ASSLAWGEQY
CDR3 length: 11; clone size: NA; V gene: TRBV5-1; J gene: TRBJ1-2; CDR3 protein: ASSLGPAYGYT
CDR3 length: 11; clone size: few; V gene: TRBV12-5; J gene: TRBJ2-3; CDR3 protein: ASGYGRADTQY
CDR3 length: 13; clone size: NA; V gene: TRBV4-1; J gene: TRBJ2-1; CDR3 protein: ASSRSGSFGNEQF